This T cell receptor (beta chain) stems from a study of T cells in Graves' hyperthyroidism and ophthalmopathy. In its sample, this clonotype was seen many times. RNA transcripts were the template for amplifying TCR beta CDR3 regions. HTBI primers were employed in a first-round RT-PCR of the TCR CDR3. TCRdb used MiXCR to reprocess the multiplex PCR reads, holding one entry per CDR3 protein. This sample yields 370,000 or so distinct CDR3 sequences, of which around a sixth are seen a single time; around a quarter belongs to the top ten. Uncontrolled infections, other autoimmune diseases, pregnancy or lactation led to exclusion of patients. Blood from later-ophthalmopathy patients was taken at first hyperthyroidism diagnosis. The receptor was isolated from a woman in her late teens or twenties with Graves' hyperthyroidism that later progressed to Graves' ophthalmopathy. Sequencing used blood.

CDR3 coding DNA: TGTGCCAGCTCTATCCCAGGGAATCCTCTCTCCGATACGCAGTATTTT. Amino acids: CASSIPGNPLSDTQYF. The chain combines TRBV28 with TRBJ2-3; possible D gene TRBD1, 5 bases. V lost 8 bases, J lost 6 bases, and 24 bases lay in between. CDR3 size: 16 residues. Germline CDR1 reads MDHEN; CDR2 reads SYDVKM.